This T cell receptor (beta chain) was captured by sequencing in a study of long-term antiretroviral therapy in people with HIV. Survey-level resolution applied to immunoSEQ assay v3.0. Method: immunoSEQ multiplex PCR; TCRdb's copy keeps in-frame clones and lacks some. The sample lists under 45,000 clones, 94% occurring once. Points from the study as a whole: Relative to transplant donor controls, diversity remained lower despite increasing after ART. Among HIV repertoires, CDR3 length ranges were narrower than those of controls.

The CDR3 covers 15 residues. Germline CDR1 is MNHNY and CDR2 is SVGAGI (reference sequence). V gave up 2 bases and J gave up 3 bases; unmatched junction bases: 5. About this clone itself: Its matching antigen is unknown.

The clonotype was recovered from a man younger than 40 with HIV. The gene calls are TRBV6-6 and TRBJ2-5, with TRBD1 identical over 8 bases. Specimen: unsorted PBMCs, collected around 9.2 years after starting antiretroviral therapy. Written as DNA, the CDR3 is TGTGCCAGCAGTTACCAGGGGGCGGTCGAAGAGACCCAGTACTTC. It specifies CASSYQGAVEETQYF.